This entry lists 24 T cell receptor beta chains sequenced from one sample in a study of vaccination and CD4 T cells after COVID-19. The treatment denotes: roughly 10-day PBMC culture with coronavirus spike peptide pools or control peptides (ViraFEST assay). Their antigens remain unidentified. Sequence data for DNA of cultured CD4+ T cells were generated by the Oncomine TCR Beta short-read assay. TCRdb reanalysed the PCR reads using MiXCR and keeps one entry per CDR3 protein. Here the sample spans about 11,000 distinct CDR3 sequences, under 50% being singletons. The sample consisted of CD4+ T cells from blood, cultured in vitro. All receptors come from a human donor who had recovered from COVID-19.

V gene TRBV11-1 combines with J gene TRBJ2-3; D not resolved. Trimming removed 2 bases from V and 4 bases from J, with 13 bases in between. This CDR3 is built from 15 residues. In germline, CDR1 is SGHAT, CDR2 FQDESV (reference sequence). The CDR3 bases are TGTGCCAGCAGCTTACAGTCTGACGGGCCAGATACGCAGTATTTT. This gives the protein CASSLQSDGPDTQYF.

This chain connects TRBV20-1 to TRBJ1-5, with D unclear. The CDR3 has 13 amino acids. Per germline, CDR1 DFQATT and CDR2 SNEGSKA (reference sequence). V dropped 0 bases and J dropped 13 bases, with 16 bases sitting between them. The CDR3 DNA reads TGCAGTGCTAGAGATCCCAGTACTCTCAGGCAGCATTTT. It specifies CSARDPSTLRQHF.

Only a few counts were recorded for this clonotype. The gene calls are TRBV27 and TRBJ1-1; 8 bases line up with TRBD1. V lost 2 bases to trimming and J lost 3 bases; unmatched junction nucleotides: 17. The CDR3 covers 19 residues. CDR1 and CDR2 from the germline V gene are MNHEY and SMNVEV (reference sequence). In nucleotides, the CDR3 is TGTGCCAGCAGTTTACGGGGGCGGACAGGGTTGCGGTTCTACACTGAAGCTTTCTTT. Translation: CASSLRGRTGLRFYTEAFF.

V is TRBV27 and J is TRBJ2-7, with TRBD1 identical over 10 bases. Germline V lookup: CDR1 MNHEY, CDR2 SMNVEV (reference sequence). V lost 5 bases, J lost 6 bases, and 16 bases stayed unmatched. The CDR3 is made up of 17 amino acids. The CDR3 spells CASSPQKGGTGVFEQYF. In DNA form, the CDR3 reads TGTGCCAGCAGTCCACAGAAAGGCGGGACAGGGGTATTCGAGCAGTACTTC.

This clonotype was seen more than once but under ten times. The chain couples TRBV7-9 to TRBJ2-1, with TRBD2 identical over 11 bases. Germline V gene lookup returns CDR1 SEHNR and CDR2 FQNEAQ (reference sequence). CDR3 length equals 13 residues. Trimming at V came to 6 bases and at J to 6 bases, leaving 1 base not matched to a gene. DNA of the CDR3: TGTGCCAGCAGGCTAGCGGGGGGCAATGAGCAGTTCTTC. This encodes CASRLAGGNEQFF.

The sample holds a few counts of this clonotype. V gene TRBV10-3 combines with J gene TRBJ1-3; the match to TRBD1 covers 8 bases. The CDR3 runs 16 residues. Germline values: CDR1 ENHRY, CDR2 SYGVKD. V gave up 4 bases and J gave up 1 base; unmatched junction bases: 6. This CDR3 is CAISAPGGRSGNTIYF. The CDR3 coding sequence is TGTGCCATCAGTGCCCCAGGGGGCAGATCTGGAAACACCATATATTTT.

This clonotype has a single count. The junction shows a germline mismatch at one end, possibly a read error. This chain uses TRBV7-9 with TRBJ2-3, with 7 bases fitting TRBD2. CDR1 SEHNR and CDR2 FQNEAQ come from the germline V gene (reference sequence). This CDR3 is 14 amino acids long. In nucleotides, the CDR3 is TGTGCCAGCAGCTTAACGACTAGCACAGATACGGAGTATTTT. It specifies CASSLTTSTDTEYF.

The CDR3 loop reads CASSLRAGGPDTQYF. The DNA for the CDR3 is TGTGCCAGCAGCTTGAGAGCGGGGGGGCCAGATACGCAGTATTTT. The chain employs TRBV5-5 and TRBJ2-3; 10 bases are shared with TRBD2. CDR1 and CDR2 from the germline V gene are SGHKS and YYEKEE (reference sequence). CDR3 size: 15 residues. The trim removed 1 base at V and 4 bases at J, leaving 3 bases unmatched. Full variable domain (rest looked up from reference TRBV5-5 and TRBJ2-3): DAGVTQSPTHLIKTRGQQVTLRCSPISGHKSVSWYQQVLGQGPQFIFQYYEKEERGRGNFPDRFSARQFPNYSSELNVNALLLGDSALYLCASSLRAGGPDTQYFGPGTRLTVL.

The CDR3 is CASSFRLAGVEQFF. In nucleotides, the CDR3 is TGTGCCAGCAGCTTTCGACTAGCGGGAGTCGAGCAGTTCTTC. The gene calls are TRBV7-2 and TRBJ2-1; 12 nucleotides align to TRBD2. The length of the CDR3 is 14 residues. Germline V CDR1 and CDR2: SGHTA, FQGNSA. J lost 10 bases, V lost 3 bases, and 4 bases had no gene match.

A few counts support this clonotype. The chain links TRBV20-1 to TRBJ2-2, with TRBD2 as a possible D gene (5 bases). The CDR3 totals 14 residues. Germline-derived CDR1 and CDR2 are DFQATT and SNEGSKA (reference sequence). Trimming left V 0 bases short and J 6 bases short, with 11 bases between. The CDR3 here is CSARDFRRPGELFF. Written as DNA, the CDR3 is TGCAGTGCTAGAGATTTTAGGAGGCCCGGGGAGCTGTTTTTT.

This clonotype was recorded a few times. The J gene is TRBJ1-1, the V gene TRBV11-2; no clear D gene. Trimming took off 1 base at V and 11 bases at J, with 8 bases between the two ends. The CDR3 is 11 amino acids. From germline, CDR1 is SGHAT and CDR2 FQNNGV. The CDR3 nucleotides are TGTGCCAGCAGCTTAGGGTTAACGGCTTTCTTT. Translation gives CASSLGLTAFF.

The chain is built from TRBV27 and TRBJ2-7, with TRBD2 matching over 9 bases. The ends lost 2 bases at V and 7 bases at J; junction bases unmatched: 21. From germline, CDR1 is MNHEY and CDR2 SMNVEV (reference sequence). The CDR3 has 19 residues. The CDR3: CASSLRAYLGGSGRVEQYF. The DNA of the CDR3 is TGTGCCAGCAGTTTAAGGGCCTACCTAGGGGGTAGCGGGAGAGTTGAGCAGTACTTC.

V gene TRBV24-1 combines with J gene TRBJ2-1, with 7 positions matching TRBD2. V lost 4 bases and J lost 4; bases outside the gene matches: 3. Germline values: CDR1 KGHDR, CDR2 SFDVKD. The CDR3 contains 14 residues. Written as DNA, the CDR3 is TGTGCCACCAGTGAAACTAGCGAGTACAATGAGCAGTTCTTC. Its protein product is CATSETSEYNEQFF.

The chain is built from TRBV6-1 and TRBJ1-5; tentatively, D is TRBD1 (6 bases). CDR1 is MNHNS, CDR2 SASEGT, per germline. V dropped 3 bases and J dropped 1 base, with 10 bases sitting between them. This CDR3 region has 15 residues. The CDR3 DNA reads TGTGCCAGCAGTGACAGGGGTGGGAGCAATCAGCCCCAGCATTTT. It codes for CASSDRGGSNQPQHF.

The chain employs TRBV6-1 and TRBJ2-5, with TRBD2 identical over 12 bases. CDR1 and CDR2 from the germline V gene are MNHNS and SASEGT. V lost 2 bases and J lost 2; bases outside the gene matches: 0. This CDR3 has 15 amino acids. The DNA for the CDR3 is TGTGCCAGCAGTGAACTAGCGGGGGGGCAAGAGACCCAGTACTTC. Amino acid sequence: CASSELAGGQETQYF.

This clonotype was detected only a few times. CDR3 bases: TGTGCCAGCAGACCCCTAGCGGGAGAGTTAAAGTTAACAGATACGCAGTATTTT. As protein: CASRPLAGELKLTDTQYF. This chain uses TRBV6-2 or TRBV6-3 with TRBJ2-3, with 10 bases that match TRBD2. The CDR3 is 18 residues long. Looked up from germline, CDR1 is MNHEY and CDR2 is SVGEGT. With 6 bases clipped from V and 3 bases from J, the junction kept 15 bases outside the gene matches.

This sequence joins TRBV28 and TRBJ2-7; D could derive from TRBD1 or TRBD2 (6 bases each). The CDR3 contains 13 residues. Trimming took 7 bases from V and 5 from J, leaving 15 bases between them. Germline V lookup: CDR1 MDHEN, CDR2 SYDVKM. CDR3 amino acids: CASMGGRGHEQYF. The CDR3 DNA sequence: TGTGCCAGCATGGGGGGCAGGGGACACGAGCAGTACTTC.

The chain recombines TRBV20-1 with TRBJ2-3; 7 bases are a match to TRBD2. Trimming cost V 6 bases and J 0 bases; bases outside gene matches: 9. CDR3 size: 15 residues. Looked up from germline, CDR1 is DFQATT and CDR2 is SNEGSKA (reference sequence). Here the CDR3 reads CSAGGDLPSTDTQYF. In DNA form, the CDR3 reads TGCAGTGCGGGGGGGGACCTCCCTAGCACAGATACGCAGTATTTT.

The chain links TRBV6-1 to TRBJ2-7, with D maybe TRBD1 (6 bases). The V end was cut by 6 bases, the J end by 3 bases, with 15 bases between. There are 14 residues in the CDR3. Per germline, CDR1 MNHNS and CDR2 SASEGT. CDR3 region: CASRQDRFDYEQYF. DNA for the CDR3: TGTGCCAGCAGGCAAGACAGGTTCGACTACGAGCAGTACTTC.

In its sample, this clonotype was seen a few times. This chain connects TRBV20-1 to TRBJ2-1; D unresolved. The CDR3 runs to 16 residues. Germline V CDR1 and CDR2: DFQATT, SNEGSKA (reference sequence). Trimming stripped 0 bases from V and 2 bases from J, with 14 bases between. The CDR3 DNA reads as TGCAGTGCTAGAGATTATATTGGCAGAACCTACAATGAGCAGTTCTTC. It yields the protein CSARDYIGRTYNEQFF.

The chain carries TRBV20-1 and TRBJ2-3; 10 bases are a match to TRBD2. CDR3 size: 15 residues. The junction had 10 bases not matched to a gene; V was cut back by 5 bases and J by 5 bases. Germline-derived CDR1 and CDR2 are DFQATT and SNEGSKA (reference sequence). CDR3 DNA: TGCAGTGCTCCCCATACTAGCGGGACAGGAGATACGCAGTATTTT. Translated, it gives CSAPHTSGTGDTQYF.

This clonotype was detected once. This chain links TRBV2 with TRBJ2-3; D gene uncertain. The CDR3 runs 14 residues. Trimming removed 3 bases at V and 1 base at J, with 8 bases between. In germline, CDR1 is SNHLY, CDR2 FYNNEI. Here the CDR3 DNA reads TGTGCCAGCAGTGATTGGACGGGCACAGATACGCAGTATTTT. This codes for CASSDWTGTDTQYF.

This clonotype was detected only a few times. The CDR3 DNA reads TGTGCCAGCAGCTTAGGAGAATATGGAGGGGAAGGACAGCCCCAGCATTTT. Residues: CASSLGEYGGEGQPQHF. The chain links TRBV7-2 to TRBJ1-5; maybe TRBD1 (5 bases). Per germline, CDR1 SGHTA and CDR2 FQGNSA. V lost 1 base and J lost 7, with 20 bases in between. There are 17 residues in the CDR3.

Of note for this clonotype: A read error may produce the germline difference seen at one junction end. This chain connects TRBV20-1 to TRBJ2-5; D unclear. There are 10 residues in the CDR3. Germline V gene data show CDR1 as DFQATT and CDR2 as SNEGSKA (reference sequence). The CDR3: CSAIGETQHF. The CDR3, as DNA: TGCAGTGCTATCGGAGAGACCCAGCACTTC.